This T cell receptor (beta chain) was captured in a study of kidney transplant recipient with SARS-CoV-2 infection. This clonotype was detected many times. CDR3 length: 14 amino acids. The germline V gene encodes CDR1 MDHEN and CDR2 SYDVKM. The V end lost 3 bases, the J end lost 7 bases, and 10 bases lay between the germline ends. TCRdb analysed the reads with MiXCR anew, one entry per CDR3 protein. The sample carries 200,000 to 300,000 distinct CDR3 sequences, around 28% recorded once. V gene TRBV28 combines with J gene TRBJ1-6, with TRBD1 as a possible D gene (6 bases). This sequence originates from a male patient aged 25-45 years who had COVID-19 and was a kidney transplant recipient. Some T cells may trace back to the graft donor. The starting material was a blood sample, obtained at baseline and between days 110 and 120 from a kidney transplant recipient. For the CDR3, the DNA is TGTGCCAGCAGTTTTGGACAGCTAAATTCACCCCTCCACTTT. Translating it yields CASSFGQLNSPLHF.